The 32 T cell receptor beta chains in this list originate from one sample, sequenced in a study of Tregs in tolerant kidney transplant recipients. The method was immunoSEQ multiplex PCR; TCRdb's version includes in-frame clones alone and lacks a portion of them. The data show about 240,000 clones, with around 81% seen just once and less than 0.75% held by the top ten. The sample comprised CD4+ T cells from blood. The receptors here all came from a human donor in good health.

The gene calls are TRBV7-2 and TRBJ2-6; D is undetermined. The length of the CDR3 is 16 residues. V lost 4 bases, J lost 2 bases, and 12 bases lay in between. Germline lookup yields CDR1 SGHTA and CDR2 FQGNSA. The DNA of the CDR3 is TGTGCCAGCAGCTCCCCCGAGCGCACTGGGGCCAACGTCCTGACTTTC. The encoded protein is CASSSPERTGANVLTF. The variable domain in full, with the rest retrieved from reference TRBV7-2 and TRBJ2-6, is GAGVSQSPSNKVTEKGKDVELRCDPISGHTALYWYRQSLGQGLEFLIYFQGNSAPDKSGLPSDRFSAERTGGSVSTLTIQRTQQEDSAVYLCASSSPERTGANVLTFGAGSRLTVL.

The chain is built from TRBV30 and TRBJ1-4; perhaps TRBD1 as D (6 bases). The V end lost 0 bases, the J end lost 5 bases, and 16 bases lay between the germline ends. The CDR3 is made up of 16 amino acids. CDR1 is GTSNPN and CDR2 is SVGIG in the germline V gene (reference sequence). The CDR3, as DNA: TGTGCCTGGAGTGTAATGGGGGACACCGAGAATGAAAAACTGTTTTTT. This sequence encodes CAWSVMGDTENEKLFF.

This clone was picked up one time. The rearrangement joins TRBV7-2 to TRBJ1-4, with TRBD1 matching 10 bases. This CDR3 region has 15 residues. The junction had 11 bases not matched to a gene; V was cut back by 6 bases and J by 10 bases. Looked up from germline, CDR1 is SGHTA and CDR2 is FQGNSA. The CDR3 nucleotides read TGTGCCAGCAGGAATTCCGGGACAGGGGACGGAAAACTGTTTTTT. It specifies CASRNSGTGDGKLFF.

The chain recombines TRBV5-5 with TRBJ1-3; 7 bases fit TRBD1. Per germline, CDR1 SGHKS and CDR2 YYEKEE (reference sequence). The CDR3 consists of 15 residues. The junction had 4 bases not matched to a gene; V was cut back by 0 bases and J by 4 bases. In DNA form, the CDR3 reads TGTGCCAGCAGCTTGGCCTCGGGACAGGGAAACACCATATATTTT. Translation: CASSLASGQGNTIYF.

This clone was counted between two and nine times. CDR3 in amino acids: CASSPPGWRDSYEQYF. CDR3 coding DNA: TGTGCCAGCTCACCACCGGGGTGGAGAGACTCCTACGAGCAGTACTTC. V gene TRBV18 combines with J gene TRBJ2-7; D is undetermined. CDR3 length: 16 amino acids. V was clipped by 0 bases and J by 0 bases, with 12 bases between them. CDR1 and CDR2 (germline): KGHSH, LQKENI.

V usage is TRBV6-5 and J usage is TRBJ2-1, with TRBD2 matching over 10 bases. Germline-derived CDR1 and CDR2 are MNHEY and SVGAGI. The CDR3 loop spans 14 amino acids. Unmatched junction bases numbered 8, after V lost 6 bases and J lost 9 bases. CDR3 bases: TGTGCCAGCAGGGGGGGACTAGCGAGCACTGAGCAGTTCTTC. This gives the protein CASRGGLASTEQFF.

The chain employs TRBV7-2 and TRBJ1-2, with 7 bases fitting TRBD1. The length of the CDR3 is 15 residues. The V segment lost 5 bases and the J segment 3 bases; nucleotides outside the gene matches: 9. Germline CDR1 reads SGHTA; CDR2 reads FQGNSA. This CDR3 reads CASSKDRAEDYGYTF. The CDR3 bases are TGTGCCAGCAGCAAAGACAGGGCAGAGGACTATGGCTACACCTTC.

V usage is TRBV15 and J usage is TRBJ1-1, with TRBD1 matching 11 bases. The V gene's germline CDR1 is LNHNV and CDR2 YYDKDF (reference sequence). The CDR3 covers 19 residues. J gave up 5 bases and V 0 bases, and 14 bases lay outside the gene matches. The CDR3 DNA sequence: TGTGCCACCAGCAGAGATATAGCCCCGGACAGGGGGCGAGGAACTGAAGCTTTCTTT. Amino acids: CATSRDIAPDRGRGTEAFF.

The V call is TRBV19, the J call TRBJ1-5; the D is unclear. The CDR3 contains 12 residues. Trimming removed 0 bases from V and 6 bases from J, with 3 bases in between. Per germline, CDR1 LNHDA and CDR2 SQIVND (reference sequence). CDR3 amino acids: CASSIDPQPQHF. CDR3 DNA sequence: TGTGCCAGTAGTATAGACCCTCAGCCCCAGCATTTT.

This chain uses TRBV5-1 with TRBJ2-3, with D uncertain. In germline, CDR1 is SGHRS, CDR2 YFSETQ. The CDR3 sequence is 14 residues long. Trimming removed 4 bases from V and 0 bases from J, with 9 bases in between. The CDR3 DNA follows: TGCGCCAGCAGCCCTCCGTCGAGCACAGATACGCAGTATTTT. As protein: CASSPPSSTDTQYF.

This clone was seen only a few times. The chain has TRBV18 and TRBJ2-7, with a weak D call TRBD1 (6 bases). Per the germline V gene, CDR1 is KGHSH and CDR2 is LQKENI. The CDR3 sequence is 14 residues long. The germline V and J ends were trimmed by 5 bases and 0 bases, with 11 bases remaining between them. The CDR3: CASSSDRFSYEQYF. The CDR3 region has the DNA TGTGCCAGCTCATCCGACAGGTTCTCCTACGAGCAGTACTTC.

This chain uses TRBV7-9 with TRBJ1-5; D is possibly TRBD1 (6 bases). The V end was cut by 0 bases, the J end by 6 bases, with 15 bases between. This CDR3 is 16 amino acids long. Germline V gene data show CDR1 as SEHNR and CDR2 as FQNEAQ (reference sequence). CDR3: CASSLARGGGGQPQHF. The CDR3 DNA follows: TGTGCCAGCAGCTTAGCCCGGGGGGGCGGGGGTCAGCCCCAGCATTTT.

The chain joins TRBV7-2 to TRBJ2-3; possible D gene TRBD2, 5 bases. The CDR3 is 17 residues long. Trimming left V 4 bases short and J 4 bases short, with 21 bases between. Germline values: CDR1 SGHTA, CDR2 FQGNSA. The chain's CDR3 is CASSSPWRVFDPDTQYF. Written as DNA, the CDR3 is TGTGCCAGCAGCTCCCCTTGGCGGGTCTTTGACCCAGATACGCAGTATTTT.

With respect to this clone: Other nucleotide sequences in the sample specify the same CDR3. The V and J genes are TRBV5-6 and TRBJ2-3; D unresolved. The CDR3 is 11 amino acids. Trimming took off 4 bases at V and 6 bases at J, with 6 bases between the two ends. In germline, CDR1 is SGHDT, CDR2 YYEEEE. For the CDR3, the DNA is TGTGCCAGCAGCCTGGTGGATACGCAGTATTTT. Its translation is CASSLVDTQYF. Complete variable domain (other parts from reference TRBV5-6 and TRBJ2-3): DAGVTQSPTHLIKTRGQQVTLRCSPKSGHDTVSWYQQALGQGPQFIFQYYEEEERQRGNFPDRFSGHQFPNYSSELNVNALLLGDSALYLCASSLVDTQYFGPGTRLTVL.

The chain combines TRBV25-1 with TRBJ2-7; 7 positions match TRBD1. This CDR3 spans 15 amino acids. Unmatched junction bases numbered 11, after V lost 6 bases and J lost 3 bases. Per germline, CDR1 MGHDK and CDR2 SYGVNS. CDR3 residues: CASSLQGVPGYEQYF. The CDR3, as DNA: TGTGCCAGCAGCCTCCAGGGGGTACCCGGCTACGAGCAGTACTTC.

This clone was observed once. This chain uses TRBV2 with TRBJ1-1; D remains ambiguous. The V gene's germline CDR1 is SNHLY and CDR2 FYNNEI. The CDR3 length is 11 residues. V gave up 1 base and J gave up 7 bases, with 4 bases separating them. In DNA, the CDR3 is TGTGCCAGCAGTGAAGGGATTGAAGCTTTCTTT. Its translation: CASSEGIEAFF. The full variable domain, in which reference TRBV2 and TRBJ1-1 provide the parts outside the CDR3, is EPEVTQTPSHQVTQMGQEVILRCVPISNHLYFYWYRQILGQKVEFLVSFYNNEISEKSEIFDDQFSVERPDGSNFTLKIRSTKLEDSAMYFCASSEGIEAFFGQGTRLTVV.

The gene calls are TRBV11-3 and TRBJ1-1, with 9 bases matching TRBD1. CDR1 and CDR2 (germline): SGHNT, YENEEA. CDR3 length: 14 amino acids. With 5 bases clipped from V and 4 bases from J, the junction kept 5 bases outside the gene matches. CDR3 loop: CASSTGGASTEAFF. CDR3 DNA sequence: TGTGCCAGCAGCACAGGGGGCGCCTCCACTGAAGCTTTCTTT.

The chain has TRBV25-1 and TRBJ2-7; D may be TRBD1 (6 bases). The CDR3 contains 16 residues. The V end lost 3 bases, the J end lost 5 bases, and 20 bases lay between the germline ends. Germline V lookup: CDR1 MGHDK, CDR2 SYGVNS. The CDR3 sequence: CASSESSQGLLDEQYF. The CDR3, as DNA: TGTGCCAGCAGTGAGAGCTCCCAGGGGTTACTTGACGAGCAGTACTTC.

The chain has TRBV27 and TRBJ2-3, with 8 bases identical to TRBD2. This CDR3 has 15 residues. The V segment lost 4 bases and the J segment 5 bases; nucleotides outside the gene matches: 8. Germline V lookup: CDR1 MNHEY, CDR2 SMNVEV (reference sequence). This chain's CDR3 is CASSSPAGALDTQYF. The CDR3 bases are TGTGCCAGCAGTTCTCCAGCGGGAGCGTTAGATACGCAGTATTTT.

The chain uses TRBV6-6 and TRBJ2-7; 8 bases fit TRBD1. Germline loops: CDR1 MNHNY, CDR2 SVGAGI (reference sequence). CDR3 size: 14 residues. V trimming: 6 bases; J trimming: 1 base; junction bases outside the gene matches: 5. CDR3 loop: CASSLGTGSYEQYF. The CDR3, as DNA: TGTGCCAGCAGCCTTGGGACAGGTTCCTACGAGCAGTACTTC.

The gene calls are TRBV7-9 and TRBJ2-3, with D perhaps being TRBD1 or TRBD2 (5 bases each). The CDR3 runs to 12 residues. Germline assignment: CDR1 SEHNR and CDR2 FQNEAQ (reference sequence). V lost 0 bases to trimming and J lost 13 bases, with 11 bases between them. The CDR3 is CASSLAGESEYF. The CDR3 region has the DNA TGTGCCAGCAGCTTAGCGGGGGAGTCGGAGTATTTT.

The V and J genes are TRBV18 and TRBJ2-7; no clear D. The CDR3 runs to 14 residues. The V end lost 4 bases, the J end lost 3 bases, and 13 bases lay between the germline ends. The germline V gene has CDR1 KGHSH and CDR2 LQKENI. The CDR3: CASSRTESGYEQYF. The CDR3 DNA reads as TGTGCCAGCTCACGTACGGAGTCTGGCTACGAGCAGTACTTC.

The chain employs TRBV6-6 and TRBJ1-1; no clear D. V lost 0 bases, J lost 7 bases, and 9 bases lay in between. The germline V gene has CDR1 MNHNY and CDR2 SVGAGI (reference sequence). The CDR3 contains 13 residues. The DNA for the CDR3 is TGTGCCAGCAGTTACTCGGGCGTTTTTGAAGCTTTCTTT. Translation: CASSYSGVFEAFF.

This clone was observed a single time. The V call is TRBV4-1, the J call TRBJ2-1; possibly TRBD1 or TRBD2 for D (5 bases each). Germline CDR1 is MGHRA and CDR2 is YSYEKL. CDR3 size: 16 residues. Trimming removed 4 bases at V and 5 bases at J, with 18 bases between. DNA for the CDR3: TGCGCCAGCAGCCTCCGGGACCCCCATAGGGACAATGAGCAGTTCTTC. Translation: CASSLRDPHRDNEQFF.

CDR3 nucleotides: TGTGCCAGCAGCTACGGGGACAGGGACCAAGAGACCCAGTACTTC. Encoded protein: CASSYGDRDQETQYF. The chain links TRBV13 to TRBJ2-5, with TRBD1 matching over 9 bases. V lost 4 bases to trimming and J lost 0 bases; unmatched junction nucleotides: 3. The germline V gene has CDR1 PRHDT and CDR2 FYEKMQ (reference sequence). The CDR3 sequence is 15 residues long.

The chain links TRBV28 to TRBJ2-1; 7 bases are a match to TRBD2. This CDR3 is 15 amino acids long. Germline CDR1 and CDR2: MDHEN and SYDVKM. With 2 bases clipped from V and 8 bases from J, the junction kept 9 bases outside the gene matches. The CDR3, as DNA: TGTGCCAGCAGTTTACAAGCGGGACGGTGGGATGAGCAGTTCTTC. It yields the protein CASSLQAGRWDEQFF.

A single count supports this clone. The gene calls are TRBV6-6 and TRBJ2-3; D unclear. V lost 6 bases and J lost 7, with 2 bases in between. Germline loops: CDR1 MNHNY, CDR2 SVGAGI (reference sequence). This CDR3 contains 9 residues. CDR3 coding DNA: TGTGCCAGCAGGTATACGCAGTATTTT. This sequence encodes CASRYTQYF.

The rearrangement joins TRBV11-2 to TRBJ2-7; TRBD1 agrees at 7 bases. J lost 2 bases, V lost 5 bases, and 3 bases had no gene match. The CDR3 extends over 13 amino acids. Germline V CDR1 and CDR2: SGHAT, FQNNGV. The CDR3 loop is CASSRDSPYEQYF. The CDR3 DNA reads TGTGCCAGCAGCCGGGACAGCCCCTACGAGCAGTACTTC.

The V and J genes are TRBV18 and TRBJ2-3, with TRBD1 matching over 10 bases. The junction had 11 bases not matched to a gene; V was cut back by 8 bases and J by 6 bases. Germline V lookup: CDR1 KGHSH, CDR2 LQKENI. This CDR3 is 15 amino acids long. The CDR3 reads CASRGTGQGRDTQYF. The CDR3 DNA follows: TGTGCCAGCCGGGGCACGGGACAGGGGCGGGATACGCAGTATTTT.

V usage is TRBV7-6 and J usage is TRBJ2-2; D uncertain. Germline CDR1 is SGHVS and CDR2 is FNYEAQ. Trimming stripped 6 bases from V and 2 bases from J, with 4 bases between. This CDR3 contains 12 residues. The CDR3 loop is CASRHNTGELFF. CDR3 DNA sequence: TGTGCCAGCAGGCATAACACCGGGGAGCTGTTTTTT.

The V and J genes are TRBV7-9 and TRBJ2-2; the match to TRBD1 covers 7 bases. There are 16 residues in the CDR3. V dropped 1 base and J dropped 0; count of bases not matched to a gene: 2. The V gene's germline CDR1 is SEHNR and CDR2 FQNEAQ (reference sequence). The CDR3 region is CASSLGQGSNTGELFF. CDR3 sequence (DNA): TGTGCCAGCAGCTTAGGACAGGGATCGAACACCGGGGAGCTGTTTTTT.

This clone occurred a few times. The chain combines TRBV5-1 with TRBJ2-3, with 8 positions matching TRBD2. CDR3 length: 16 amino acids. Germline trimming cut 3 bases from V and 2 bases from J; bases unmatched to any gene: 8. Germline V gene lookup returns CDR1 SGHRS and CDR2 YFSETQ. The CDR3 protein is CASSYPLAVTTDTQYF. CDR3 bases: TGCGCCAGCAGCTACCCACTAGCGGTTACCACAGATACGCAGTATTTT.